Here is one T cell receptor (beta chain) with its context. The sample comes from a study of blood T cells in healthy people across ages. Study-level information: About one barcoded beta molecule per two T cells was captured by template switching.

CDR3 length: 13 residues. With 3 bases removed from V and 4 bases from J, the gap between germline ends came to 9 bases. It was with a sample-barcoded 5' primer and a J-beta primer mix that a second PCR of roughly 6 to 12 cycles was run. From the 5' RACE reads, TCRdb called clonotypes with MiXCR, one entry per CDR3 protein. The table shows roughly 1,500,000 distinct CDR3 sequences, with about 35% occurring only once. Input material: blood. The gene calls are TRBV12-3 or TRBV12-4 and TRBJ1-2, with D possibly matching TRBD1 (5 bases). The TCR originated in a woman aged 25 to 39 in good health. CDR3 in amino acids: CASSFAGTYGYTF. The CDR3 nucleotides are TGTGCCAGCAGTTTCGCAGGGACCTATGGCTACACCTTC.